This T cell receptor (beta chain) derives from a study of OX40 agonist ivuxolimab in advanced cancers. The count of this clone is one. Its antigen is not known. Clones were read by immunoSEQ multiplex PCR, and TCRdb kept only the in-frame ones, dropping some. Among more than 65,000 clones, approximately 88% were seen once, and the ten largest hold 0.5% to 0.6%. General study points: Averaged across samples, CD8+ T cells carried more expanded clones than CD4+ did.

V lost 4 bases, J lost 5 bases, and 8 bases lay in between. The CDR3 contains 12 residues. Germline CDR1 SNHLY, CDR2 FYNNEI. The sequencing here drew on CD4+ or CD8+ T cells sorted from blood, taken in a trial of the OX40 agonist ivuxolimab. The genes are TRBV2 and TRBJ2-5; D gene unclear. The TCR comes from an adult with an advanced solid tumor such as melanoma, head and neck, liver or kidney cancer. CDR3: CASSGAGETQYF. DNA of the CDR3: TGTGCCAGCAGTGGGGCTGGGGAGACCCAGTACTTC. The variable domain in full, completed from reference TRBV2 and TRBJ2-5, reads EPEVTQTPSHQVTQMGQEVILRCVPISNHLYFYWYRQILGQKVEFLVSFYNNEISEKSEIFDDQFSVERPDGSNFTLKIRSTKLEDSAMYFCASSGAGETQYFGPGTRLLVL.